This T cell receptor (beta chain) was sequenced for a study of blood T cell repertoires in COVID-19. Generated by immunoSEQ multiplex PCR, the TCRdb table keeps only in-frame clones and is missing some. The sample consists of roughly 120,000 clones, roughly 80% of them appearing once. This CDR3 is 15 amino acids long. Germline CDR1 is KGHSH and CDR2 is LQKENI. V shed 4 bases and J 2 bases; nucleotides not matched to a gene: 5. This chain links TRBV18 with TRBJ2-7; 10 nucleotides agree with TRBD2. Sequences were obtained from peripheral blood. This receptor was taken from a woman in her forties with acute or convalescent COVID-19. The CDR3 here is CASSQYSGGPYEQYF. The CDR3 DNA reads as TGTGCCAGCTCACAGTATAGCGGGGGGCCCTACGAGCAGTACTTC.